This entry lists 22 T cell receptor beta chains sequenced from one sample in a study of blood T cell repertoires in COVID-19. The method was immunoSEQ multiplex PCR; TCRdb's version includes in-frame clones alone and lacks a portion of them. The profile covers 200,000 or so clones, with less than 90% appearing a single time and roughly a fifth taken by the ten largest. Input material: peripheral blood. These receptors were taken from a human donor in a cohort sampled during active COVID-19.

This clone has at least ten counts. The chain combines TRBV6-1 with TRBJ2-2, with 7 bases identical to TRBD2. With V trimmed by 2 bases and J by 6 bases, 3 bases remained unmatched. CDR3 size: 14 residues. The germline gives CDR1 MNHNS, CDR2 SASEGT. In DNA, the CDR3 is TGTGCCAGCAGTGAACCGACTAGCCCCGGGGAGCTGTTTTTT. This gives the protein CASSEPTSPGELFF.

The genes are TRBV6-2 or TRBV6-3 and TRBJ1-1; TRBD1 is a possible D gene (6 bases). From germline, CDR1 is MNHEY and CDR2 SVGEGT. This CDR3 is built from 13 residues. V gave up 6 bases and J gave up 4 bases, with 12 bases separating them. The CDR3 nucleotides read TGTGCCAGCAGCAGGGGAGGTAGCACTGAAGCTTTCTTT. Translation gives CASSRGGSTEAFF.

The chain joins TRBV18 to TRBJ1-5, with 7 bases fitting TRBD1. V was pared by 5 bases and J by 7 bases, with 8 bases of the junction left unmatched. The CDR3 covers 14 residues. The germline V gene encodes CDR1 KGHSH and CDR2 LQKENI. CDR3 DNA: TGTGCCAGCTCAACAGGGGCCGGGTGGCAGCCCCAGCATTTT. Protein product: CASSTGAGWQPQHF.

The J gene is TRBJ2-3, the V gene TRBV7-9; 8 positions match TRBD2. V trimming: 3 bases; J trimming: 2 bases; junction bases outside the gene matches: 4. Germline values: CDR1 SEHNR, CDR2 FQNEAQ (reference sequence). CDR3 length: 15 residues. The CDR3 loop is CASSFRGGLTDTQYF. CDR3 DNA: TGTGCCAGCAGCTTCCGGGGGGGGCTCACAGATACGCAGTATTTT.

The chain recombines TRBV6-5 with TRBJ2-5; TRBD2 agrees at 11 bases. Germline CDR1 and CDR2: MNHEY and SVGAGI. This CDR3 has 15 amino acids. Unmatched junction bases numbered 5, after V lost 7 bases and J lost 1 base. The CDR3 here is CASTPSGGPQETQYF. In DNA form, the CDR3 reads TGTGCCAGCACCCCTAGCGGGGGGCCCCAAGAGACCCAGTACTTC.

The rearrangement links TRBV3-1 (or the pseudogene TRBV3-2) to TRBJ2-1, with D possibly TRBD1 on 6 matching bases. The CDR3 sequence is 16 residues long. Germline CDR1 reads LGHDT; CDR2 reads YNNKEL (reference sequence). Trimming took 4 bases from V and 6 from J, leaving 19 bases between them. CDR3 coding DNA: TGTGCCAGCAGCCCCTTGGCACAGGGACAAGCCAATGAGCAGTTCTTC. Translating it yields CASSPLAQGQANEQFF.

This rearrangement joins TRBV4-2 to TRBJ2-1, with D perhaps matching TRBD2 (5 bases). Germline V CDR1 and CDR2: LGHNA, YNFKEQ. Trimming left V 0 bases short and J 9 bases short, with 18 bases between. This CDR3 is 16 amino acids long. The DNA of the CDR3 is TGTGCCAGCAGCCAAGATCCTGGGAGCCCCCTTGGTGAGCAGTTCTTC. Translated, it gives CASSQDPGSPLGEQFF.

For the CDR3, the DNA is TGTGCCAGCAGGGGGACAGCCATGAACACTGAAGCTTTCTTT. Its translation is CASRGTAMNTEAFF. V usage is TRBV6-5 and J usage is TRBJ1-1; 7 bases map to TRBD1. Germline CDR1 MNHEY, CDR2 SVGAGI. The V segment lost 6 bases and the J segment 0 bases; nucleotides outside the gene matches: 4. The CDR3 sequence is 14 residues long.

V is TRBV10-1 and J is TRBJ1-1, with D unresolved. V shed 1 base and J shed 3 bases, with 12 bases lying between them. Germline V gene lookup returns CDR1 WNHNN and CDR2 SYGVQD (reference sequence). This CDR3 has 15 residues. The CDR3 sequence is CASSELGGFDTEAFF. CDR3 coding DNA: TGCGCCAGCAGTGAGTTAGGAGGGTTCGACACTGAAGCTTTCTTT.

This chain joins TRBV6-5 and TRBJ2-7; tentatively, D is TRBD1 (6 bases). CDR3 size: 13 residues. V was clipped by 5 bases and J by 7 bases, with 15 bases between them. Germline V gene data show CDR1 as MNHEY and CDR2 as SVGAGI. The CDR3 DNA reads TGTGCCAGCAGTCCACAAGGGGGTAGGGAGCAGTACGTC. Translating gives CASSPQGGREQYV.

V gene TRBV19 combines with J gene TRBJ2-1; 10 positions match TRBD2. Trimming removed 5 bases from V and 7 bases from J; junction bases left unmatched: 5. This CDR3 is 14 amino acids long. Germline lookup yields CDR1 LNHDA and CDR2 SQIVND (reference sequence). Written as DNA, the CDR3 is TGTGCCAGTAGTCTAGCGGGAGAAAGGAATGAGCAGTTCTTC. Amino acids: CASSLAGERNEQFF.

The chain couples TRBV7-9 to TRBJ1-3; D is unclear. Trimming took 5 bases from V and 8 from J, leaving 10 bases between them. Per germline, CDR1 SEHNR and CDR2 FQNEAQ (reference sequence). The CDR3 is made up of 12 amino acids. CDR3 sequence reads: CASSPPGYTIYF. Here the CDR3 DNA reads TGTGCCAGCAGCCCCCCCGGTTACACCATATATTTT. The entire variable domain, with the rest obtained from reference TRBV7-9 and TRBJ1-3, is as follows: DTGVSQNPRHKITKRGQNVTFRCDPISEHNRLYWYRQTLGQGPEFLTYFQNEAQLEKSRLLSDRFSAERPKGSFSTLEIQRTEQGDSAMYLCASSPPGYTIYFGEGSWLTVV.

The genes are TRBV5-5 and TRBJ1-4, with a possible D match to TRBD1 (5 bases). Germline V gene sequence: CDR1 SGHKS, CDR2 YYEKEE (reference sequence). The CDR3 is 15 residues long. V was cut by 3 bases and J by 8 bases, with 17 bases left in between. DNA for the CDR3: TGTGCCAGCAGCTCGTCGGGGGGGTATTTCGAAAAACTGTTTTTT. It translates to CASSSSGGYFEKLFF.

This clone was observed once. V and J are TRBV2 and TRBJ2-3; TRBD2 agrees at 12 bases. The CDR3 is 17 residues long. CDR1 is SNHLY, CDR2 FYNNEI, per germline. V was pared by 11 bases and J by 7 bases, with 19 bases of the junction left unmatched. CDR3 nucleotides: TGTGCCTCGCGGGCTAGCGGGGGGGCATTTAAGTCGAATACGCAGTATTTT. Translating gives CASRASGGAFKSNTQYF.

This rearrangement joins TRBV21-1 to TRBJ2-7; the table gives TRBD2 as D, unverified against the DNA. TRBV21-1 is classified as a pseudogene. CDR3 length equals 17 residues. The CDR3 here is CASSKGEEGGGFREQYV. The CDR3 coding sequence is TGTGCCAGCAGCAAAGGAGAGGAAGGAGGAGGATTTAGGGAGCAGTACGTC.

The genes are TRBV23-1 and TRBJ1-2; no definite D call. TRBV23-1 is placed among ORFs of uncertain function. V was shortened by 0 bases and J by 7 bases, with 12 bases between the two germline ends. The CDR3 loop spans 14 amino acids. CDR3 loop: CASSQSRGYRGYTF. The CDR3 DNA sequence: TGCGCCAGCAGTCAATCGCGCGGGTATCGTGGCTACACCTTC.

The chain carries TRBV6-1 and TRBJ1-5; the D gene is possibly TRBD1 (5 bases). V was clipped by 6 bases and J by 3 bases, with 21 bases between them. The CDR3 sequence is 17 residues long. Germline values: CDR1 MNHNS, CDR2 SASEGT. The CDR3 sequence: CASREKGVNLYNQPQHF. CDR3 bases: TGTGCCAGCAGGGAAAAAGGGGTTAATTTATACAATCAGCCCCAGCATTTT.

The chain combines TRBV19 with TRBJ2-7; TRBD1 might be the D (5 bases). Germline lookup yields CDR1 LNHDA and CDR2 SQIVND (reference sequence). V lost 3 bases to trimming and J lost 6 bases, with 15 bases between them. There are 14 residues in the CDR3. In nucleotides, the CDR3 is TGTGCCAGTAGTATGCAACGTAGGGGTGCCGAGCAGTACTTC. Protein product: CASSMQRRGAEQYF.

This chain uses TRBV5-1 with TRBJ2-7, with TRBD1 as a possible D gene (5 bases). Germline-derived CDR1 and CDR2 are SGHRS and YFSETQ. V lost 0 bases, J lost 2 bases, and 12 bases lay in between. The CDR3 runs 15 residues. In DNA form, the CDR3 reads TGCGCCAGCAGCTTGGGGGGCCCGCAGACCTACGAGCAGTACTTC. This gives the protein CASSLGGPQTYEQYF.

This clone was seen once. The rearrangement uses TRBV2 and TRBJ2-7; 10 nucleotides agree with TRBD1. Germline lookup yields CDR1 SNHLY and CDR2 FYNNEI. The length of the CDR3 is 13 residues. J lost 3 bases, V lost 5 bases, and 1 base had no gene match. CDR3 sequence reads: CASSRDRGYEQYV. DNA for the CDR3: TGTGCCAGCAGTAGGGACAGGGGCTACGAGCAGTACGTC.

The V gene is TRBV6-5, the J gene TRBJ1-5; no definite D call. V lost 7 bases and J lost 1, with 11 bases in between. CDR3 size: 14 residues. The V gene's germline CDR1 is MNHEY and CDR2 SVGAGI. CDR3: CASNPGGSNQPQHF. CDR3 in DNA: TGTGCCAGCAACCCAGGCGGGAGCAATCAGCCCCAGCATTTT.

The chain carries TRBV3-1 (or the pseudogene TRBV3-2) and TRBJ2-2, with 7 bases fitting TRBD2. This CDR3 comprises 14 residues. Germline assignment: CDR1 LGHDT and CDR2 YNNKEL (reference sequence). V gave up 3 bases and J gave up 6 bases; unmatched junction bases: 4. As DNA, the CDR3 is TGTGCCAGCAGCCAGGTCCGGGGGGCCGGGGAGCTGTTTTTT. This sequence encodes CASSQVRGAGELFF.